This paragraph reports one T cell receptor beta chain. No antigen is known for it. The data originate from a study of cytomegalovirus exposure and HLA in healthy donors. Trimming took 1 base from V and 7 from J, leaving 25 bases between them. Germline V gene sequence: CDR1 MNHEY, CDR2 SMNVEV (reference sequence). This CDR3 region has 19 residues. The PCR was carried out with 60 Vbeta primers and 13 Jbeta primers. The repertoire was sequenced with immunoSEQ multiplex PCR; TCRdb's copy has only in-frame clones and lacks some. This specimen shows 130,000 to 150,000 clones; the ten leading clones hold 1.5% to 2%. General study points: Earlier analysis found most TCR beta V segments productive about 87% or about 30% of the time.

The chain has TRBV27 and TRBJ1-4, with D possibly being TRBD1 (5 bases). The sequencing input was PBMCs. The receptor comes from a woman in her fifties or sixties in good health and CMV-seronegative. CDR3 coding DNA: TGTGCCAGCAGTTTATACCCCCCGGACATGCAACCGAATCTTGAAAAACTGTTTTTT. This codes for CASSLYPPDMQPNLEKLFF.